The source of this TCR beta chain is a study of blood T cells in healthy people across ages. This clonotype was counted at least ten times. The length of the CDR3 is 12 residues. Germline values: CDR1 SGHRS, CDR2 YFSETQ. V was cut by 2 bases and J by 3 bases, with 6 bases left in between. Using a J-beta primer mix together with a sample-barcoded 5' primer, a second PCR was run for about 7 to 12 cycles. From the 5' RACE reads, TCRdb called clonotypes with MiXCR, one entry per CDR3 protein. The data contain under 1,100,000 distinct CDR3 sequences, approximately 25% of them singletons. Another study also made use of these data, one on T cells of mothers and their children.

The chain links TRBV5-1 to TRBJ2-7; D call uncertain. Sequencing input: blood. The receptor was derived from a girl aged 2 to 9 in good health. The CDR3 loop reads CASSFANYEQYF. The DNA of the CDR3 is TGCGCCAGCAGCTTTGCAAACTACGAGCAGTACTTC.